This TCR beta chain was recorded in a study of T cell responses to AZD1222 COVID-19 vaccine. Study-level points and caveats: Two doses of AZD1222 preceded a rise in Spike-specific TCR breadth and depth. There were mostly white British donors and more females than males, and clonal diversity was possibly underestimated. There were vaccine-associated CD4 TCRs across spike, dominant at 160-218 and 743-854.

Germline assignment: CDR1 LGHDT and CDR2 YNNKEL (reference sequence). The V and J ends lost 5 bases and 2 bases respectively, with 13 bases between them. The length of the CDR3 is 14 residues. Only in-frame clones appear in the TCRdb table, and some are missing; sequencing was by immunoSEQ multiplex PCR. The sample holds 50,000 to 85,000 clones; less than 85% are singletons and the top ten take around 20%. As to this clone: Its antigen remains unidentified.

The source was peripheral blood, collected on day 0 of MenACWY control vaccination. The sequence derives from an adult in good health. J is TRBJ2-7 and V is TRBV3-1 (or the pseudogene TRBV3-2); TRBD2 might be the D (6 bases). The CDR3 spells CASSGGKRTYEQYF. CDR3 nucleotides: TGTGCCAGCAGCGGAGGGAAGAGGACCTACGAGCAGTACTTC.